These 6 T cell receptor beta chains originate from one sample sequenced in a study of CD8+ T cells in alopecia areata. Reverse transcribed after extraction, RNA yielded cDNA as the sequencing template. TCRdb's table, derived via immunoSEQ multiplex PCR, lists solely in-frame clones and lacks some. The sample consists of about 140,000 clones, about 86% of them appearing once. Treatment reported: oral pan-JAK inhibitor, 5-10 mg twice daily. The specimen was CD8+ T cells sorted from blood, collected at week 4, from a patient treated with tofacitinib. The receptor set was obtained from a human donor with alopecia areata.

The genes are TRBV27 and TRBJ2-1; D gene unclear. CDR1 is MNHEY and CDR2 is SMNVEV in the germline V gene (reference sequence). Trimming took 8 bases from V and 7 from J, leaving 9 bases between them. The CDR3 sequence is 11 residues long. The CDR3 DNA reads as TGTGCCAGCCGGTTAGGGAATGAGCAGTTCTTC. It is translated as CASRLGNEQFF.

CDR3: CAISEGTGFDEQYF. The CDR3 bases are TGTGCCATCAGTGAGGGGACAGGGTTCGACGAGCAGTACTTC. The chain combines TRBV10-3 with TRBJ2-7, with TRBD1 identical over 9 bases. The germline V gene has CDR1 ENHRY and CDR2 SYGVKD. V was clipped by 2 bases and J by 5 bases; unmatched bases: 4. This CDR3 comprises 14 residues.

This clone has just a few counts. The rearrangement joins TRBV19 to TRBJ2-1; the match to TRBD2 covers 7 bases. The CDR3 is 14 amino acids. Germline-derived CDR1 and CDR2 are LNHDA and SQIVND (reference sequence). The junction had 13 bases not matched to a gene; V was cut back by 7 bases and J by 10 bases. The CDR3 loop is CASTPREETYEQFF. CDR3 DNA sequence: TGTGCCAGTACCCCCCGGGAGGAGACATACGAGCAGTTCTTC.

This chain joins TRBV13 and TRBJ1-1; D unclear. CDR3 size: 14 residues. CDR1 PRHDT and CDR2 FYEKMQ come from the germline V gene (reference sequence). With 0 bases removed from V and 0 bases from J, the gap between germline ends came to 5 bases. In DNA, the CDR3 is TGTGCCAGCAGCTTAGGAGGACTGAACACTGAAGCTTTCTTT. Residues: CASSLGGLNTEAFF. Combining the CDR3 with reference TRBV13 and TRBJ1-1 gives the whole variable domain AAGVIQSPRHLIKEKRETATLKCYPIPRHDTVYWYQQGPGQDPQFLISFYEKMQSDKGSIPDRFSAQQFSDYHSELNMSSLELGDSALYFCASSLGGLNTEAFFGQGTRLTVV.

This clone was seen once. V and J are TRBV7-2 and TRBJ1-1; D is uncertain. CDR1 SGHTA and CDR2 FQGNSA come from the germline V gene. Trimming took 1 base from V and 8 from J, leaving 14 bases between them. This CDR3 is 14 amino acids long. The CDR3 spells CASSLDPTVGEAFF. The CDR3 region has the DNA TGTGCCAGCAGCTTAGATCCCACTGTAGGCGAAGCTTTCTTT.

The V call is TRBV29-1, the J call TRBJ2-7, with TRBD1 matching 7 bases. Germline V CDR1 and CDR2: SQVTM, ANQGSEA. The junction had 10 bases not matched to a gene; V was cut back by 6 bases and J by 2 bases. This CDR3 region has 14 residues. In DNA, the CDR3 is TGCAGCGTCGTGCTTTGGGACAGAGCCTACGAGCAGTACTTC. This sequence encodes CSVVLWDRAYEQYF.